This TCR beta chain is from a study of EBV T-cell therapy then PD-1 blockade in nasopharyngeal carcinoma. Generated by immunoSEQ multiplex PCR, the TCRdb table keeps only in-frame clones and is missing some. The data contain 22,000 or so clones, 70% to 85% of them singletons. The sample's treatment: AdE1-LMPpoly-expanded autologous EBV-specific T-cell therapy followed by anti-PD-1 nivolumab. CDR1 is MNHEY, CDR2 SVGAGI, per germline. The V gene lost 7 bases and the J gene lost 4 bases, with 17 bases spanning the gap. CDR3 length equals 14 residues. Remarks on this clone: The target antigen is unknown.

This chain joins TRBV6-5 and TRBJ2-7, with a possible D match to TRBD1 (5 bases). This material consisted of CD8+ T cells from blood, taken at day -245 from a patient whose treatment included autologous EBV-specific T cells and nivolumab. The sequence was obtained from a man between 35 and 55 years old with nasopharyngeal carcinoma. The CDR3 DNA is TGTGCCAGCACCGAAACGGCAGGGTCGTACGAGCAGTACTTC. Translating gives CASTETAGSYEQYF.